A selection of T cell receptor beta chains follows, all from one sample in a study of cytomegalovirus exposure and HLA in healthy donors. Some clones are missing from TCRdb's copy, which holds only in-frame ones; the method was immunoSEQ multiplex PCR. Of 100,000 to 120,000 clones detected, approximately 82% appear once; the ten largest clones hold roughly an eighth. The sample was PBMCs. Every receptor here comes from a man aged 30 to 39 in good health and CMV-seropositive. The CDR3 runs from the conserved cysteine through the conserved F or W. The order of the fields is J gene, V gene, CDR3 length, D gene, clone size, CDR3 protein, CDR3 DNA. D genes are given only for firm matches. Where a row states a size, it is once, few, many or the class of an expanded clone; other rows omit it.

TRBJ2-3 TRBV6-5 14 . . CASSPQASTDTQYF TGTGCCAGCAGTCCCCAAGCGAGCACAGATACGCAGTATTTT
TRBJ2-3 TRBV9 16 . . CASSGTSATSTDTQYF TGTGCCAGCAGCGGCACGAGCGCTACCAGCACAGATACGCAGTATTTT
TRBJ1-1 TRBV6-5 13 . . CASSRQRSTEAFF TGTGCCAGCAGTCGACAGCGTAGCACTGAAGCTTTCTTT
TRBJ2-3 TRBV10-3 15 TRBD2 . CAISITSGATDTQYF TGTGCCATCAGTATAACTAGCGGGGCAACAGATACGCAGTATTTT
TRBJ2-5 TRBV7-6 15 TRBD1 . CASSLGTGQRETQYF TGTGCCAGCAGCTTGGGGACAGGGCAGCGGGAGACCCAGTACTTC
TRBJ1-1 TRBV7-6 16 TRBD1 . CASSLGEQGSNTEAFF TGTGCCAGCAGCTTAGGGGAACAGGGGAGTAACACTGAAGCTTTCTTT
TRBJ1-1 TRBV11-1 15 TRBD1 few CASSLAGTGNTEAFF TGTGCCAGCAGCTTAGCCGGGACAGGGAACACTGAAGCTTTCTTT
TRBJ2-7 TRBV29-1 12 TRBD1 . CSVEETGAEQYF TGCAGCGTTGAAGAGACAGGGGCCGAGCAGTACTTC
TRBJ1-2 TRBV28 15 TRBD1 . CACRDRASLGYGYTF TGTGCCTGCCGGGACAGGGCTTCATTGGGCTATGGCTACACCTTC
TRBJ1-2 TRBV6-1 15 . . CASSESGRGDYGYTF TGTGCCAGCAGTGAAAGTGGCAGGGGAGACTATGGCTACACCTTC
TRBJ1-2 TRBV29-1 13 TRBD1 . CSVPGQGNYGYTF TGCAGCGTGCCGGGACAGGGGAACTATGGCTACACCTTC
TRBJ2-7 TRBV27 12 . . CASSHYPTPQYF TGTGCCAGCAGCCACTACCCTACGCCGCAGTACTTC
TRBJ2-2 TRBV6-1 13 . . CASKEGNTGELFF TGTGCCAGCAAGGAGGGGAACACCGGGGAGCTGTTTTTT
TRBJ1-4 TRBV7-9 17 . . CASSFGPGEKANEKLFF TGTGCCAGCAGCTTCGGACCAGGGGAAAAAGCTAATGAAAAACTGTTTTTT
TRBJ2-7 TRBV19 14 TRBD1 . CASSIGQGVYEQYF TGTGCCAGTAGTATAGGGCAGGGGGTCTACGAGCAGTACTTC
TRBJ2-2 TRBV7-9 15 . . CASSNPGINTGELFF TGTGCCAGCAGCAACCCCGGGATAAACACCGGGGAGCTGTTTTTT
TRBJ1-3 TRBV5-1 17 . . CASSMNLGPFSGNTIYF TGCGCCAGCAGCATGAACCTTGGGCCTTTCTCTGGAAACACCATATATTTT
TRBJ1-2 TRBV28 15 TRBD1 . CASSLQDRGSYGYTF TGTGCCAGCAGTTTACAGGACAGGGGGAGCTATGGCTACACCTTC
TRBJ1-2 TRBV4-1 15 . . CASSQPTGGSYGYTF TGCGCCAGCAGCCAACCGACGGGGGGGTCCTATGGCTACACCTTC
TRBJ1-2 TRBV29-1 12 TRBD1 . CSVAGQGNGYTF TGCAGCGTTGCGGGACAGGGGAACGGCTACACCTTC
TRBJ1-2 TRBV9 15 . . CASSVGRGGGYGYTF TGTGCCAGCAGCGTAGGCAGGGGTGGTGGCTATGGCTACACCTTC
TRBJ2-1 TRBV6-5 13 . few CASSYSMAREQFF TGTGCCAGCAGTTACTCGATGGCTCGTGAGCAGTTCTTC
TRBJ1-6 TRBV5-1 15 . . CASSLESGFNSPLHF TGCGCCAGCAGCTTGGAGTCAGGGTTTAATTCACCCCTCCACTTT
TRBJ2-5 TRBV6-6 14 . . CASSYPGYQETQYF TGTGCCAGCAGTTACCCGGGTTACCAAGAGACCCAGTACTTC
TRBJ2-5 TRBV7-9 16 . few CASSLVPGLYQETQYF TGTGCCAGCAGCTTAGTCCCGGGACTTTACCAAGAGACCCAGTACTTC
TRBJ2-1 TRBV2 14 TRBD2 . CASSDSGAQQEQFF TGTGCCAGCAGTGATAGCGGGGCCCAGCAAGAGCAGTTCTTC
TRBJ1-4 TRBV30 15 . . CARQGVLGGNEKLFF TGTGCCAGACAAGGAGTCCTCGGGGGTAATGAAAAACTGTTTTTT
TRBJ2-3 TRBV10-3 16 . . CAISEYGTSGTDTQYF TGTGCCATCAGTGAGTATGGGACAAGTGGCACAGATACGCAGTATTTT
TRBJ1-5 TRBV7-2 16 . once CASSSELGARGQPQHF TGTGCCAGCAGCTCAGAGCTGGGGGCGAGGGGTCAGCCCCAGCATTTT
TRBJ2-5 TRBV4-2 17 TRBD2 . CASSQDKAGGPGETQYF TGTGCCAGCAGCCAAGATAAAGCGGGGGGGCCCGGGGAGACCCAGTACTTC
TRBJ2-3 TRBV25-1 16 TRBD2 . CASSYERGGSTDTQYF TGTGCCAGCAGTTACGAACGGGGGGGGAGCACAGATACGCAGTATTTT
TRBJ2-3 TRBV6-4 15 TRBD2 . CASRPTSGATDTQYF TGTGCCAGCAGGCCGACTAGCGGGGCAACAGATACGCAGTATTTT
TRBJ1-4 TRBV4-3 17 . . CASSQAVYRSRREKLFF TGCGCCAGCAGCCAAGCAGTGTACAGGTCCCGGCGCGAAAAACTGTTTTTT
TRBJ1-5 TRBV19 13 . . CASSVSGNQPQHF TGTGCCAGTTCTGTTTCGGGCAATCAGCCCCAGCATTTT
TRBJ2-1 TRBV7-9 15 TRBD2 . CASSLVSGVTGEQFF TGTGCCAGCAGCTTAGTCAGCGGGGTAACGGGTGAGCAGTTCTTC
TRBJ2-1 TRBV15 14 TRBD2 . CATSSGTSPNEQFF TGTGCCACCAGCAGCGGGACTAGTCCCAATGAGCAGTTCTTC
TRBJ1-2 TRBV19 16 . . CASRLKVAGASYGYTF TGTGCCAGTAGACTTAAGGTCGCGGGGGCCTCTTATGGCTACACCTTC